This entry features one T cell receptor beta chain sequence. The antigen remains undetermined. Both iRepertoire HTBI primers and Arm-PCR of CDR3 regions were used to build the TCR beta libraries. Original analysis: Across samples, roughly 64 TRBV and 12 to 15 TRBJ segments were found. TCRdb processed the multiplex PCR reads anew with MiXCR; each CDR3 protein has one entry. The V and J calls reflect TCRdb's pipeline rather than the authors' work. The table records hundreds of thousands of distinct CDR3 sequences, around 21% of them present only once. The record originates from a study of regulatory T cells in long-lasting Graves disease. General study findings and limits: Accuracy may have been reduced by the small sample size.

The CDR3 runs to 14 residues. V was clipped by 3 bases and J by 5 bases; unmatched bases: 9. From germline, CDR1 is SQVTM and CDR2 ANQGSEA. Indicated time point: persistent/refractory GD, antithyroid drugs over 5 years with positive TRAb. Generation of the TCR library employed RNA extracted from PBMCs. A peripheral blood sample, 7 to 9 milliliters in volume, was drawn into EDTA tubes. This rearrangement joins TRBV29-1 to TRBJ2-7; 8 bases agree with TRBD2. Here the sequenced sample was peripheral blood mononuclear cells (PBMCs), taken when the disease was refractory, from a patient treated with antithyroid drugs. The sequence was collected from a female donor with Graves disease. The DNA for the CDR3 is TGCAGCGTTGATTTCGGGACTAGTTCCCACGAGCAGTACTTC. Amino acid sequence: CSVDFGTSSHEQYF.